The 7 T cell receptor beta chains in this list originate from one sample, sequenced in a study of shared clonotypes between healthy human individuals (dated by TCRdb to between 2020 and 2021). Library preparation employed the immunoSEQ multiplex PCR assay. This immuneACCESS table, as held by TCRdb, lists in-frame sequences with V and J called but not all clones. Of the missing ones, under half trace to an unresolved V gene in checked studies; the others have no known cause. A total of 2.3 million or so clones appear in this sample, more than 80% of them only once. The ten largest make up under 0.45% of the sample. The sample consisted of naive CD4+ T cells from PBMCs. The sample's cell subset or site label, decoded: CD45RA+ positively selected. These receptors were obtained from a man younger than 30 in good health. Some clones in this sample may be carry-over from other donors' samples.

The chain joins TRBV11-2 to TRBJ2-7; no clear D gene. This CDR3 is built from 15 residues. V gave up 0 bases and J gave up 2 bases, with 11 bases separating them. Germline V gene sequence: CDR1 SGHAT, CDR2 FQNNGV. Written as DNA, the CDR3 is TGTGCCAGCAGCTTAGAGTTGACTCTAACCTACGAGCAGTACTTC. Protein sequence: CASSLELTLTYEQYF.

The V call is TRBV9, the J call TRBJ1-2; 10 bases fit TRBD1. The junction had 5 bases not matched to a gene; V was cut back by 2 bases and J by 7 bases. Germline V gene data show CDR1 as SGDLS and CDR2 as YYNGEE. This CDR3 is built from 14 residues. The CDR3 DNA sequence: TGTGCCAGCAGCGTGGGACAGGGGACTGGTGGCTACACCTTC. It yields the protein CASSVGQGTGGYTF.

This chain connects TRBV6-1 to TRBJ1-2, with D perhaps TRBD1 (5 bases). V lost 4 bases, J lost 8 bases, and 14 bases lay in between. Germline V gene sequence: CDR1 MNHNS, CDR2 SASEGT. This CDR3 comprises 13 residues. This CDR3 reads CASSVQGRLGYTF. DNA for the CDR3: TGTGCCAGCAGTGTTCAGGGCCGGTTAGGCTACACCTTC.

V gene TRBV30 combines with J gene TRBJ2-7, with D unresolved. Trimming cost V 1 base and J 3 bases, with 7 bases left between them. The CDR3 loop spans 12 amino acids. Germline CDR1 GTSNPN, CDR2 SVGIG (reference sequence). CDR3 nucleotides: TGTGCCTGGAGTGAAGCCAGCTACGAGCAGTACTTC. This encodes CAWSEASYEQYF. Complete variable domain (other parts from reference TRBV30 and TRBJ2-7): SQTIHQWPATLVQPVGSPLSLECTVEGTSNPNLYWYRQAAGRGLQLLFYSVGIGQISSEVPQNLSASRPQDRQFILSSKKLLLSDSGFYLCAWSEASYEQYFGPGTRLTVT.

The CDR3 is CASMGRSQETQYF. The CDR3 DNA sequence: TGTGCCAGCATGGGGCGGTCCCAAGAGACCCAGTACTTC. The V gene is TRBV2, the J gene TRBJ2-5; D perhaps matches TRBD1 (5 bases). This CDR3 is built from 13 residues. Germline V lookup: CDR1 SNHLY, CDR2 FYNNEI. V dropped 7 bases and J dropped 1 base, with 10 bases sitting between them.

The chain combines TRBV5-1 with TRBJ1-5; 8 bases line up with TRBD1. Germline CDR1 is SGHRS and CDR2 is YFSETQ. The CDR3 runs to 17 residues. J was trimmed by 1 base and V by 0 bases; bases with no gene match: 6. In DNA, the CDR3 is TGCGCCAGCAGCTTGGGTGGACAGGGAGGGAGCAATCAGCCCCAGCATTTT. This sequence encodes CASSLGGQGGSNQPQHF. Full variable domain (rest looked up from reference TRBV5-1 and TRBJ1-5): KAGVTQTPRYLIKTRGQQVTLSCSPISGHRSVSWYQQTPGQGLQFLFEYFSETQRNKGNFPGRFSGRQFSNSRSEMNVSTLELGDSALYLCASSLGGQGGSNQPQHFGDGTRLSIL.

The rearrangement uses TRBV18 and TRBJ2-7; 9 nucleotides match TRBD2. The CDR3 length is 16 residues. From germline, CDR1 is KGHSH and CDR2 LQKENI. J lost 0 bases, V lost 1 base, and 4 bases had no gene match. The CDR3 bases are TGTGCCAGCTCACCACGCCTAGCGGGGACCTCCTACGAGCAGTACTTC. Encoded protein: CASSPRLAGTSYEQYF.